Listed here are 24 T cell receptor beta chains from one sample, sequenced in a study of cytomegalovirus exposure and HLA in healthy donors. 60 Vbeta and 13 Jbeta primers were used in PCR. The data were produced by immunoSEQ multiplex PCR, yet TCRdb's version contains in-frame clones alone and is incomplete. The sample holds roughly 140,000 clones, over 60% seen once. The sequencing sample was made of PBMCs. The receptors were gathered from a male donor in good health and CMV-seronegative.

The CDR3 reads CSAGDRMGETQYF. CDR3 in DNA: TGCAGCGCCGGGGACAGGATGGGAGAGACCCAGTACTTC. This chain connects TRBV29-1 to TRBJ2-5; 8 bases are shared with TRBD1. CDR3 size: 13 residues. V dropped 7 bases and J dropped 4; count of bases not matched to a gene: 8. Germline CDR1 and CDR2: SQVTM and ANQGSEA.

This chain links TRBV5-4 with TRBJ2-7; D gene ambiguous. The CDR3 runs 13 residues. CDR1 is SGHNT and CDR2 is YYREEE in the germline V gene (reference sequence). V lost 4 bases, J lost 0 bases, and 8 bases lay in between. CDR3 DNA: TGTGCCAGCAGCCACACAGCCTCCTACGAGCAGTACTTC. Its protein product is CASSHTASYEQYF.

This clone was detected once. The rearrangement links TRBV6-5 to TRBJ1-2; D may be TRBD1 (6 bases). This CDR3 has 16 residues. Deletions cut 1 base from V and 6 bases from J, with 18 bases between. The V gene's germline CDR1 is MNHEY and CDR2 SVGAGI. The CDR3 protein is CASSYYGQPTVDGYTF. CDR3 in DNA: TGTGCCAGCAGTTACTACGGACAGCCAACGGTGGATGGCTACACCTTC.

The chain joins TRBV7-9 to TRBJ2-2, with a possible D match to TRBD2 (6 bases). With 0 bases removed from V and 1 base from J, the gap between germline ends came to 12 bases. The germline V gene has CDR1 SEHNR and CDR2 FQNEAQ (reference sequence). This CDR3 contains 17 residues. CDR3 amino acids: CASSLALRTKNTGELFF. The CDR3 coding sequence is TGTGCCAGCAGCTTAGCGCTTAGGACTAAGAACACCGGGGAGCTGTTTTTT.

Only one count was recorded for this clone. J is TRBJ1-5 and V is TRBV9; TRBD1 is a possible D gene (5 bases). CDR3 length: 14 residues. Germline CDR1 and CDR2: SGDLS and YYNGEE. Trimming pared 4 bases from V and 7 bases from J, leaving 15 bases between. CDR3 coding DNA: TGTGCCAGCAGCCCGGGGGGGTTCAACCAGCCCCAGCATTTT. Residues: CASSPGGFNQPQHF. The entire variable domain, with the rest obtained from reference TRBV9 and TRBJ1-5, is as follows: DSGVTQTPKHLITATGQRVTLRCSPRSGDLSVYWYQQSLDQGLQFLIQYYNGEERAKGNILERFSAQQFPDLHSELNLSSLELGDSALYFCASSPGGFNQPQHFGDGTRLSIL.

A few counts support this clone. The chain links TRBV5-1 to TRBJ2-2; 11 nucleotides line up with TRBD1. Unmatched junction bases numbered 6, after V lost 4 bases and J lost 4 bases. The germline CDR1 and CDR2 sequences are SGHRS and YFSETQ. This CDR3 comprises 16 residues. CDR3 sequence (DNA): TGCGCCAGCAGCCAACAGGGACAGGGGGGCACCGGGGAGCTGTTTTTT. It encodes CASSQQGQGGTGELFF. The complete variable domain, with remaining parts taken from reference TRBV5-1 and TRBJ2-2, reads KAGVTQTPRYLIKTRGQQVTLSCSPISGHRSVSWYQQTPGQGLQFLFEYFSETQRNKGNFPGRFSGRQFSNSRSEMNVSTLELGDSALYLCASSQQGQGGTGELFFGEGSRLTVL.

The chain recombines TRBV6-6 with TRBJ1-5, with D unresolved. The CDR3 has 13 amino acids. The V end was cut by 6 bases, the J end by 1 base, with 7 bases between. The germline CDR1 and CDR2 sequences are MNHNY and SVGAGI (reference sequence). CDR3 sequence (DNA): TGTGCCAGCAGCCTCGGGAGCAATCAGCCCCAGCATTTT. Translation: CASSLGSNQPQHF.

This sequence joins TRBV15 and TRBJ2-2; 8 bases are a match to TRBD1. The CDR3 is 16 residues long. With 0 bases clipped from V and 4 bases from J, the junction kept 4 bases outside the gene matches. Germline V gene data show CDR1 as LNHNV and CDR2 as YYDKDF (reference sequence). The CDR3 spells CATSRDWTGRTGELFF. CDR3 nucleotides: TGTGCCACCAGCAGAGATTGGACAGGGCGCACCGGGGAGCTGTTTTTT.

Only one count was recorded for this clone. V gene TRBV4-3 combines with J gene TRBJ2-5; D might be TRBD2 (5 bases). The CDR3 spans 14 residues. V was clipped by 3 bases and J by 2 bases, with 10 bases between them. Germline lookup yields CDR1 LGHNA and CDR2 YSLEER. The CDR3 nucleotides read TGCGCCAGCAGCCATTTGGGCGGGCAAGAGACCCAGTACTTC. This translates into CASSHLGGQETQYF.

The chain uses TRBV12-5 and TRBJ2-5; TRBD1 might be the D (6 bases). The J call may not be correct, given that the DNA end is closer to TRBJ2-7. Germline V gene lookup returns CDR1 LGHNT and CDR2 FRNRAP. This CDR3 spans 13 amino acids. The CDR3, as DNA: TGTGCTAGTGGCAAGGGGGTATACTACGAGCAGTACTTC. Translation gives CASGKGVYYEQYF.

In its sample, this clone was seen once. The genes are TRBV10-3 and TRBJ2-7, with 7 bases lining up with TRBD1. Germline CDR1 ENHRY, CDR2 SYGVKD. Germline trimming cut 7 bases from V and 4 bases from J; bases unmatched to any gene: 1. The CDR3 has 11 residues. The CDR3 nucleotides read TGTGCCATCAAGGGGGCTTACGAGCAGTACTTC. It translates to CAIKGAYEQYF.

V and J are TRBV18 and TRBJ1-2; D call uncertain. From germline, CDR1 is KGHSH and CDR2 LQKENI. There are 14 residues in the CDR3. Trimming took 0 bases from V and 2 from J, leaving 7 bases between them. The CDR3 protein is CASSPPSRNYGYTF. The CDR3, as DNA: TGTGCCAGCTCACCACCGTCCAGGAACTATGGCTACACCTTC.

The chain has TRBV27 and TRBJ1-2; D ambiguous. Looked up from germline, CDR1 is MNHEY and CDR2 is SMNVEV (reference sequence). Trimming cost V 7 bases and J 8 bases, with 14 bases left between them. The CDR3 has 12 residues. The CDR3 loop reads CASTAAGRGYTF. The CDR3 nucleotides read TGTGCCAGCACTGCGGCCGGGAGGGGCTACACCTTC.

The V call is TRBV7-6, the J call TRBJ1-5, with 9 bases lining up with TRBD1. The germline V gene encodes CDR1 SGHVS and CDR2 FNYEAQ. J lost 4 bases, V lost 3 bases, and 1 base had no gene match. The CDR3 extends over 14 amino acids. CDR3 DNA sequence: TGTGCCAGCAGCTTGGGACAGGGAAATCAGCCCCAGCATTTT. This codes for CASSLGQGNQPQHF.

CDR3 sequence: CASSPFFQETQYF. CDR3 coding DNA: TGTGCCAGCTCACCATTCTTCCAAGAGACCCAGTACTTC. The chain employs TRBV18 and TRBJ2-5; no reliable D call. The germline V gene encodes CDR1 KGHSH and CDR2 LQKENI. The length of the CDR3 is 13 residues. Deletions cut 2 bases from V and 1 base from J, with 5 bases between. The variable domain in full, completed from reference TRBV18 and TRBJ2-5, reads NAGVMQNPRHLVRRRGQEARLRCSPMKGHSHVYWYRQLPEEGLKFMVYLQKENIIDESGMPKERFSAEFPKEGPSILRIQQVVRGDSAAYFCASSPFFQETQYFGPGTRLLVL.

J is TRBJ2-1 and V is TRBV5-4; 10 bases are shared with TRBD2. Unmatched junction bases numbered 18, after V lost 5 bases and J lost 7 bases. The length of the CDR3 is 18 residues. Germline V gene lookup returns CDR1 SGHNT and CDR2 YYREEE (reference sequence). The CDR3 DNA sequence: TGTGCCAGCAGACCGAGTCTAGCGGGAGCCCCCTCGGGAAATGAGCAGTTCTTC. Translated, it gives CASRPSLAGAPSGNEQFF.

This chain uses TRBV7-2 with TRBJ1-3; 9 nucleotides match TRBD1. Germline V gene lookup returns CDR1 SGHTA and CDR2 FQGNSA. Unmatched junction bases numbered 6, after V lost 5 bases and J lost 4 bases. This CDR3 is 15 amino acids long. This CDR3 reads CASSPGQGLGNTIYF. CDR3 in DNA: TGTGCCAGCAGCCCGGGACAGGGACTCGGAAACACCATATATTTT.

The chain couples TRBV10-3 to TRBJ2-7; 7 positions match TRBD1. The CDR3 consists of 16 residues. From germline, CDR1 is ENHRY and CDR2 SYGVKD. V lost 3 bases to trimming and J lost 2 bases; unmatched junction nucleotides: 10. CDR3 nucleotides: TGTGCCATCAGTGAAATGACAGGGTCTTCCACCTACGAGCAGTACTTC. Protein: CAISEMTGSSTYEQYF.

This clone was seen a few times. The chain combines TRBV11-2 with TRBJ1-1; no reliable D call. This CDR3 comprises 13 residues. In germline, CDR1 is SGHAT, CDR2 FQNNGV. Trimming left V 0 bases short and J 7 bases short, with 9 bases between. The CDR3 DNA follows: TGTGCCAGCAGCTTAGAACGACTCAGTGAAGCTTTCTTT. Translated: CASSLERLSEAFF.

The J gene is TRBJ2-2, the V gene TRBV7-2; 8 bases align to TRBD2. The CDR3 contains 15 residues. V was clipped by 1 base and J by 7 bases; unmatched bases: 5. Per the germline V gene, CDR1 is SGHTA and CDR2 is FQGNSA. The CDR3 bases are TGTGCCAGCAGCTTAGACGGGGGGGAGTACGGGGAGCTGTTTTTT. Encoded protein: CASSLDGGEYGELFF. The whole variable domain, remainder taken from reference TRBV7-2 and TRBJ2-2, is GAGVSQSPSNKVTEKGKDVELRCDPISGHTALYWYRQSLGQGLEFLIYFQGNSAPDKSGLPSDRFSAERTGGSVSTLTIQRTQQEDSAVYLCASSLDGGEYGELFFGEGSRLTVL.

This chain connects TRBV5-1 to TRBJ2-5, with 11 bases fitting TRBD1. The CDR3 extends over 16 amino acids. The ends lost 0 bases at V and 7 bases at J; junction bases unmatched: 8. Per the germline V gene, CDR1 is SGHRS and CDR2 is YFSETQ. The CDR3 loop is CASSLEGQGGSGTQYF. The CDR3 coding sequence is TGCGCCAGCAGCTTGGAGGGACAGGGGGGTTCCGGGACCCAGTACTTC.

The chain employs TRBV6-5 and TRBJ1-5; no clear D. From germline, CDR1 is MNHEY and CDR2 SVGAGI. CDR3 size: 15 residues. Deletions cut 6 bases from V and 0 bases from J, with 12 bases between. Written as DNA, the CDR3 is TGTGCCAGCAGCCCCGACGGAGATAGCAATCAGCCCCAGCATTTT. Protein sequence: CASSPDGDSNQPQHF.

The chain links TRBV5-4 to TRBJ2-3, with 10 bases fitting TRBD1. After removal of 3 bases from V and 4 bases from J, the junction contained 5 bases not matched to a gene. CDR1 is SGHNT and CDR2 is YYREEE in the germline V gene (reference sequence). The CDR3 spans 15 residues. CDR3 residues: CASSSDRGRADTQYF. DNA for the CDR3: TGTGCCAGCAGCTCTGACAGGGGGCGCGCAGATACGCAGTATTTT.

The chain carries TRBV6-5 and TRBJ1-6; 7 bases fit TRBD1. Losses at the gene ends were 2 bases for V and 6 bases for J; bases not matched to a gene: 4. CDR1 is MNHEY and CDR2 is SVGAGI in the germline V gene. This CDR3 region has 15 residues. The CDR3 here is CASSYKGAGNSPLHF. The CDR3 bases are TGTGCCAGCAGTTACAAGGGGGCGGGTAATTCACCCCTCCACTTT.